A single sample is the source of the 10 T cell receptor beta chains below, sequenced in a study of regulatory T cells in long-lasting Graves disease. Investigators prepared the TCR beta libraries by applying iRepertoire HTBI primers and Arm-PCR of CDR3 regions. From the multiplex PCR reads, TCRdb called clonotypes with MiXCR, one entry per CDR3 protein. The repertoire holds hundreds of thousands of distinct CDR3 sequences, with 15% to 20% as singletons. Stated time point: newly diagnosed GD, antithyroid drugs for less than 3 months. Isolated PBMC RNA provided the starting material for the TCR library. Another study also made use of these data, one on T cells in Graves' hyperthyroidism and ophthalmopathy.

Specimen: peripheral blood mononuclear cells (PBMCs), collected at new diagnosis, from a patient treated with antithyroid drugs. These receptors were taken from a woman in her thirties with Graves disease.

This sequence joins TRBV7-2 and TRBJ2-3; D is perhaps TRBD2 (6 bases). The V end was cut by 3 bases, the J end by 4 bases, with 8 bases between. Germline V gene lookup returns CDR1 SGHTA and CDR2 FQGNSA. This CDR3 is 13 amino acids long. CDR3 region: CASSFRDSDTQYF. For the CDR3, the DNA is TGTGCCAGCAGCTTCAGGGACTCAGATACGCAGTATTTT. Looking up the rest from reference TRBV7-2 and TRBJ2-3 gives the full variable domain: GAGVSQSPSNKVTEKGKDVELRCDPISGHTALYWYRQSLGQGLEFLIYFQGNSAPDKSGLPSDRFSAERTGGSVSTLTIQRTQQEDSAVYLCASSFRDSDTQYFGPGTRLTVL.

This chain joins TRBV9 and TRBJ2-5; 8 nucleotides match TRBD2. This CDR3 is 15 amino acids long. Germline V gene sequence: CDR1 SGDLS, CDR2 YYNGEE. The trim removed 7 bases at V and 0 bases at J, leaving 8 bases unmatched. The CDR3 loop is CASSTSGLHQETQYF. The CDR3 DNA reads as TGTGCCAGCTCAACTAGCGGACTCCACCAAGAGACCCAGTACTTC. Complete variable domain (other parts from reference TRBV9 and TRBJ2-5): DSGVTQTPKHLITATGQRVTLRCSPRSGDLSVYWYQQSLDQGLQFLIQYYNGEERAKGNILERFSAQQFPDLHSELNLSSLELGDSALYFCASSTSGLHQETQYFGPGTRLLVL.

This clonotype was counted a few times. The chain employs TRBV5-1 and TRBJ2-7, with D possibly TRBD2 on 5 matching bases. This CDR3 contains 14 residues. The V gene lost 2 bases and the J gene lost 0 bases, with 9 bases spanning the gap. Germline V gives CDR1 SGHRS, CDR2 YFSETQ. CDR3 region: CASSFRAVSYEQYF. The CDR3 nucleotides are TGCGCCAGCAGCTTCCGAGCGGTCTCCTACGAGCAGTACTTC.

The rearrangement uses TRBV7-9 and TRBJ2-7; D unclear. The germline V and J ends were trimmed by 3 bases and 0 bases, with 12 bases remaining between them. The CDR3 is 15 amino acids. The V gene's germline CDR1 is SEHNR and CDR2 FQNEAQ (reference sequence). The CDR3 region is CASSFSGDSSYEQYF. The CDR3 nucleotides read TGTGCCAGCAGCTTTTCAGGCGATAGCTCCTACGAGCAGTACTTC.

This clonotype was counted only a few times. The rearrangement joins TRBV11-1 to TRBJ2-7; a weak D match, TRBD1 (6 bases). Germline V gene lookup returns CDR1 SGHAT and CDR2 FQDESV (reference sequence). CDR3 size: 14 residues. Deletions cut 2 bases from V and 7 bases from J, with 15 bases between. The CDR3 loop is CASSLMGAAKEQYF. The CDR3 bases are TGTGCCAGCAGCTTAATGGGGGCGGCGAAAGAGCAGTACTTC.

This clonotype was counted at least ten times. The chain is built from TRBV28 and TRBJ1-2; TRBD1 is a possible D gene (6 bases). Trimming removed 3 bases from V and 4 bases from J, with 18 bases in between. The germline V gene encodes CDR1 MDHEN and CDR2 SYDVKM. The CDR3 runs to 16 residues. In nucleotides, the CDR3 is TGTGCCAGCAGTTTTCGGACAGTCAAGATCCTCTATGGCTACACCTTC. Translation: CASSFRTVKILYGYTF.

V gene TRBV28 combines with J gene TRBJ1-5, with D possibly matching TRBD1 (6 bases). Germline V gene sequence: CDR1 MDHEN, CDR2 SYDVKM. The CDR3 loop spans 17 amino acids. V was clipped by 6 bases and J by 2 bases, with 20 bases between them. The CDR3 sequence: CASSHPQGKRGNQPQHF. The CDR3 DNA is TGTGCCAGCAGCCATCCTCAGGGGAAGCGAGGCAATCAGCCCCAGCATTTT.

The chain links TRBV5-1 to TRBJ2-5; 8 bases are shared with TRBD1. The germline gives CDR1 SGHRS, CDR2 YFSETQ. V shed 4 bases, J shed 3 bases, and the junction held 8 bases outside the gene matches. This CDR3 comprises 15 residues. As DNA, the CDR3 is TGCGCCAGCAGCGTTGGGACAGGACGAAAAGAGACCCAGTACTTC. Translated: CASSVGTGRKETQYF. The variable domain in full, completed from reference TRBV5-1 and TRBJ2-5, reads KAGVTQTPRYLIKTRGQQVTLSCSPISGHRSVSWYQQTPGQGLQFLFEYFSETQRNKGNFPGRFSGRQFSNSRSEMNVSTLELGDSALYLCASSVGTGRKETQYFGPGTRLLVL.

V and J are TRBV20-1 and TRBJ1-1; D perhaps matches TRBD1 (6 bases). This CDR3 has 13 amino acids. Germline CDR1 reads DFQATT; CDR2 reads SNEGSKA (reference sequence). Trimming removed 3 bases at V and 2 bases at J, with 10 bases between. CDR3 DNA: TGCAGTGCTAGTGGGGGGCCTAACACTGAAGCTTTCTTT. This codes for CSASGGPNTEAFF.

This clonotype has at least ten counts. V is TRBV28 and J is TRBJ2-5, with 7 nucleotides matching TRBD2. The germline V gene has CDR1 MDHEN and CDR2 SYDVKM. J was trimmed by 5 bases and V by 2 bases; bases with no gene match: 5. The CDR3 runs 14 residues. CDR3 bases: TGTGCCAGCAGTTTAAGCGGGATGGGTGAGACCCAGTACTTC. Residues: CASSLSGMGETQYF. The full variable domain, its missing parts supplied by reference TRBV28 and TRBJ2-5, is DVKVTQSSRYLVKRTGEKVFLECVQDMDHENMFWYRQDPGLGLRLIYFSYDVKMKEKGDIPEGYSVSREKKERFSLILESASTNQTSMYLCASSLSGMGETQYFGPGTRLLVL.